This T cell receptor beta chain was recovered during a study of T cells in Graves' hyperthyroidism and ophthalmopathy. The CDR3 runs to 14 residues. V lost 11 bases and J 10 bases, leaving 26 bases between the germline ends. CDR1 MDHEN and CDR2 SYDVKM come from the germline V gene. Amplification yielded TCR beta CDR3 regions, with RNA transcripts as the source. The HTBI primer set was used in a first-round RT-PCR of the TCR CDR3. TCRdb fed the multiplex PCR reads into MiXCR, producing one record per CDR3 protein. The sample lists a few hundred thousand distinct CDR3 sequences; around 13% were seen once. The table lists this clonotype with many counts.

The receptor comes from a woman under 30 with Graves' hyperthyroidism. This chain connects TRBV28 to TRBJ1-1, with D perhaps matching TRBD1 (5 bases). Input material: blood. The DNA for the CDR3 is TGTGCCGGGGGTGATTCCGGGACGGTAACGGGAGCTTTCTTT. The encoded protein is CAGGDSGTVTGAFF.